These T cell receptor beta chains were read from a single sample in a study of CD8 T cells in ankylosing spondylitis. TCRdb processed the 5' RACE reads anew with MiXCR; each CDR3 protein has one entry. The sample consists of 150,000 to 200,000 distinct CDR3 sequences, 10% to 15% of them appearing once. Sequencing was performed on blood, either unsorted or a sorted T cell fraction (not recorded which). The receptors were sampled from a female donor with ankylosing spondylitis or in good health (not recorded which). Both conserved end residues are part of each CDR3. D genes are given only for firm matches. Size values are once, few and many counts, or a class for expanded clones, and some rows have none.

D: TRBD1
size: few
V: TRBV30
J: TRBJ2-1
CDR3: CASRAGTGFWYNEQFF
DNA: TGTGCGTCGAGGGCCGGGACAGGGTTTTGGTACAATGAGCAGTTCTTC

D: TRBD1
size: many
V: TRBV20-1
J: TRBJ1-1
CDR3: CSARLARGSAEAFF
DNA: TGCAGTGCTAGACTCGCCAGGGGGTCTGCTGAAGCTTTCTTT

D: NA
size: many
V: TRBV6-5
J: TRBJ1-2
CDR3: CASSYLPGYGYTF
DNA: TGTGCCAGCAGTTACCTTCCTGGTTATGGCTACACCTTC

D: NA
size: NA
V: TRBV7-9
J: TRBJ2-7
CDR3: CASSGAVGQAYEQYF
DNA: TGTGCCAGCAGCGGGGCCGTTGGTCAGGCCTACGAGCAGTACTTC

D: NA
size: many
V: TRBV9
J: TRBJ2-1
CDR3: CASSAGNEQFF
DNA: TGTGCCAGCAGCGCGGGAAATGAGCAGTTCTTC

D: NA
size: many
V: TRBV7-6
J: TRBJ2-7
CDR3: CASSPLVQPYEQYF
DNA: TGTGCCAGCAGCCCCTTAGTGCAGCCCTACGAGCAGTACTTC

D: NA
size: many
V: TRBV6-5
J: TRBJ2-1
CDR3: CASPIHEQFF
DNA: TGTGCCAGCCCCATACATGAGCAGTTCTTC

D: NA
size: many
V: TRBV29-1
J: TRBJ2-5
CDR3: CSVLFGGETQYF
DNA: TGCAGCGTCCTATTTGGGGGGGAGACCCAGTACTTC

D: NA
size: many
V: TRBV5-1
J: TRBJ2-1
CDR3: CASSIDKGVNEQFF
DNA: TGCGCCAGCAGCATCGATAAAGGGGTCAATGAGCAGTTCTTC

D: TRBD1
size: many
V: TRBV6-1
J: TRBJ2-1
CDR3: CASSVLGDRDNEQFF
DNA: TGTGCCAGCAGTGTGCTGGGGGACAGGGACAATGAGCAGTTCTTC

D: TRBD1
size: few
V: TRBV4-3
J: TRBJ2-1
CDR3: CASSQDRGQGGGSNEQFF
DNA: TGCGCCAGCAGCCAAGATCGCGGACAGGGAGGAGGGAGCAATGAGCAGTTCTTC

D: NA
size: few
V: TRBV12-3/TRBV12-4
J: TRBJ2-1
CDR3: CASSLNDGSFSYNEQFF
DNA: TGTGCCAGCAGTTTAAACGACGGGAGTTTCTCCTACAATGAGCAGTTCTTC

D: NA
size: many
V: TRBV27
J: TRBJ2-1
CDR3: CASSLSNAGYKQFF
DNA: TGTGCCAGCAGTTTATCGAACGCAGGCTATAAGCAGTTCTTC

D: TRBD2
size: many
V: TRBV29-1
J: TRBJ2-3
CDR3: CSVRRGEGDTQYF
DNA: TGCAGCGTTAGACGGGGGGAGGGAGATACGCAGTATTTT

D: NA
size: many
V: TRBV20-1
J: TRBJ1-1
CDR3: CSARVQGGNTEAFF
DNA: TGCAGTGCTAGAGTGCAGGGCGGGAACACTGAAGCTTTCTTT

D: TRBD2
size: many
V: TRBV27
J: TRBJ2-1
CDR3: CASSLKAGLIGNEQFF
DNA: TGTGCCAGCAGTTTAAAAGCGGGGCTTATAGGCAATGAGCAGTTCTTC

D: NA
size: many
V: TRBV7-9
J: TRBJ2-1
CDR3: CAARGGNNEQFF
DNA: TGTGCCGCTAGGGGCGGGAACAATGAGCAGTTCTTC

D: NA
size: NA
V: TRBV10-3
J: TRBJ2-7
CDR3: CAIRGRDMESSGQTREQYF
DNA: TGTGCCATCAGGGGCCGGGACATGGAATCTAGCGGACAGACCCGCGAGCAGTACTTC

D: NA
size: NA
V: TRBV7-9
J: TRBJ2-1
CDR3: CASSLVIVNEQFF
DNA: TGTGCCAGCAGCTTAGTAATTGTCAATGAGCAGTTCTTC

D: NA
size: many
V: TRBV2
J: TRBJ1-2
CDR3: CASSEADNYGYTF
DNA: TGTGCCAGCAGTGAGGCAGATAACTATGGCTACACCTTC

D: NA
size: many
V: TRBV11-1
J: TRBJ1-5
CDR3: CASSLEGYGNGGNQPQHF
DNA: TGTGCCAGCAGCTTAGAGGGATACGGGAACGGGGGCAATCAGCCCCAGCATTTT

D: TRBD1
size: many
V: TRBV10-3
J: TRBJ2-1
CDR3: CAISRDSILNEQFF
DNA: TGTGCCATCAGTCGGGACAGCATCCTTAATGAGCAGTTCTTC

D: NA
size: many
V: TRBV27
J: TRBJ1-1
CDR3: CASSLYQNTEAFF
DNA: TGTGCCAGCAGTTTATACCAGAACACTGAAGCTTTCTTT

D: NA
size: few
V: TRBV5-1
J: TRBJ2-2
CDR3: CASSSAANTGELFF
DNA: TGCGCCAGCAGCTCGGCAGCGAACACCGGGGAGCTGTTTTTT

D: TRBD1
size: few
V: TRBV12-3/TRBV12-4
J: TRBJ2-1
CDR3: CASSLRVGGDRGHEQFF
DNA: TGTGCCAGCAGTTTAAGGGTGGGGGGGGACAGGGGACATGAGCAGTTCTTC

D: NA
size: many
V: TRBV5-1
J: TRBJ2-7
CDR3: CASKVQGSYEQYF
DNA: TGCGCCAGCAAAGTACAGGGTTCCTACGAGCAGTACTTC

D: TRBD2
size: many
V: TRBV5-1
J: TRBJ2-1
CDR3: CASSARTSGSSYNEQFF
DNA: TGCGCCAGCAGCGCCAGGACTAGCGGGAGCTCCTACAATGAGCAGTTCTTC

D: NA
size: NA
V: TRBV6-4
J: TRBJ1-2
CDR3: CASSEKLEGADGYTF
DNA: TGTGCCAGCAGTGAGAAGTTAGAGGGAGCGGATGGCTACACCTTC

D: NA
size: many
V: TRBV12-3/TRBV12-4
J: TRBJ1-2
CDR3: CANTGFYGYTF
DNA: TGTGCCAACACAGGGTTCTATGGCTACACCTTC

D: NA
size: many
V: TRBV20-1
J: TRBJ2-2
CDR3: CSAREGGLGELFF
DNA: TGCAGTGCTAGAGAGGGGGGCCTTGGGGAGCTGTTTTTT

D: TRBD2
size: many
V: TRBV5-1
J: TRBJ2-4
CDR3: CASSLGSGLEANIQYF
DNA: TGCGCCAGCAGCTTGGGTTCCGGACTAGAGGCAAACATTCAGTACTTC

D: TRBD2
size: many
V: TRBV7-9
J: TRBJ2-1
CDR3: CASSPGTGGHNEQFF
DNA: TGTGCCAGCAGTCCCGGGACGGGAGGGCACAATGAGCAGTTCTTC

D: NA
size: many
V: TRBV2
J: TRBJ1-5
CDR3: CASRGGYSNQPQHF
DNA: TGTGCCAGCCGGGGCGGCTATAGCAATCAGCCCCAGCATTTT

D: NA
size: many
V: TRBV12-3/TRBV12-4
J: TRBJ1-1
CDR3: CASGRGNTEAFF
DNA: TGTGCCAGCGGGAGGGGGAACACTGAAGCTTTCTTT

D: NA
size: few
V: TRBV7-9
J: TRBJ1-2
CDR3: CASSLYQGDYGYTF
DNA: TGTGCCAGCAGCTTATATCAGGGCGACTATGGCTACACCTTC

D: NA
size: many
V: TRBV12-3/TRBV12-4
J: TRBJ2-7
CDR3: CASRPTGSDEQYF
DNA: TGTGCCAGCAGGCCTACAGGGTCCGACGAGCAGTACTTC

D: NA
size: many
V: TRBV29-1
J: TRBJ1-2
CDR3: CSVSGGYTF
DNA: TGCAGCGTTTCGGGTGGCTACACCTTC

D: TRBD2
size: NA
V: TRBV29-1
J: TRBJ2-7
CDR3: CSVTIAGGPYEQYF
DNA: TGCAGCGTCACCATAGCGGGAGGGCCCTACGAGCAGTACTTC

D: TRBD2
size: many
V: TRBV7-2
J: TRBJ2-1
CDR3: CASSLVSSGAYNEQFF
DNA: TGTGCCAGCAGCTTAGTTTCTAGCGGGGCCTACAATGAGCAGTTCTTC

D: NA
size: many
V: TRBV7-8
J: TRBJ2-7
CDR3: CASSFTGLPYEQYF
DNA: TGTGCCAGCAGCTTCACAGGGCTACCCTACGAGCAGTACTTC

D: NA
size: many
V: TRBV2
J: TRBJ1-1
CDR3: CASSPTTATNTEAFF
DNA: TGTGCCAGCAGCCCTACGACAGCAACGAACACTGAAGCTTTCTTT

D: NA
size: many
V: TRBV3-1
J: TRBJ1-1
CDR3: CASSPRPGGAFF
DNA: TGTGCCAGCAGCCCCCGGCCCGGCGGAGCTTTCTTT

D: NA
size: many
V: TRBV5-1
J: TRBJ1-2
CDR3: CASSSLTGFDYGYTF
DNA: TGCGCCAGCAGCTCCTTAACAGGGTTTGACTATGGCTACACCTTC

D: NA
size: NA
V: TRBV12-3/TRBV12-4
J: TRBJ2-4
CDR3: CASNQGVAGPIQYF
DNA: TGTGCCAGCAACCAGGGGGTAGCGGGTCCCATTCAGTACTTC

D: TRBD2
size: many
V: TRBV20-1
J: TRBJ2-5
CDR3: CSARYRGTSQETQYF
DNA: TGCAGTGCTAGATATCGTGGGACTAGTCAAGAGACCCAGTACTTC

D: NA
size: few
V: TRBV12-3/TRBV12-4
J: TRBJ2-1
CDR3: CASSFGDIGHNEQFF
DNA: TGTGCCAGCAGTTTCGGGGACATAGGCCACAATGAGCAGTTCTTC

D: TRBD2
size: many
V: TRBV20-1
J: TRBJ2-2
CDR3: CSALHSGSIGELFF
DNA: TGCAGTGCTTTACATAGCGGGAGTATCGGGGAGCTGTTTTTT